The 7 T cell receptor beta chains listed next were all sequenced from one sample in a study of cytomegalovirus exposure and HLA in healthy donors. It was with 60 Vbeta and 13 Jbeta primers that the PCR ran. Data came from immunoSEQ multiplex PCR; TCRdb stores just in-frame clones and leaves some out. In the table there are about 140,000 clones, approximately 80% of which are singletons. The source material was PBMCs. These receptors were taken from a man aged 25-45 years in good health and CMV-seronegative.

The chain has TRBV28 and TRBJ2-7; perhaps TRBD2 as D (5 bases). Germline CDR1 MDHEN, CDR2 SYDVKM. The CDR3 covers 15 residues. The V end was cut by 7 bases, the J end by 5 bases, with 21 bases between. DNA of the CDR3: TGTGCCAGCATCACCACCGCGGACTCTCCAAACGAGCAGTACTTC. Its translation is CASITTADSPNEQYF.

This clone appeared once. The rearrangement links TRBV4-1 to TRBJ1-4; perhaps TRBD1 as D (6 bases). This CDR3 contains 14 residues. Germline CDR1 MGHRA, CDR2 YSYEKL. The V end was cut by 4 bases, the J end by 4 bases, with 10 bases between. CDR3 residues: CASSPQGYNEKLFF. DNA of the CDR3: TGCGCCAGCAGCCCACAGGGATATAATGAAAAACTGTTTTTT.

The chain couples TRBV6-5 to TRBJ1-1; TRBD1 might be the D (6 bases). The CDR3 has 14 residues. Trimming stripped 2 bases from V and 5 bases from J, with 12 bases between. From germline, CDR1 is MNHEY and CDR2 SVGAGI. The CDR3 DNA is TGTGCCAGCAGTTACGATTCAAGGGGGACTGAAGCTTTCTTT. It encodes CASSYDSRGTEAFF.

CDR3 DNA sequence: TGTGCCAGCAGCTTAAGCGGGAGTCGAGATACGCAGTATTTT. It yields the protein CASSLSGSRDTQYF. The chain joins TRBV7-2 to TRBJ2-3; 8 nucleotides align to TRBD2. This CDR3 has 14 amino acids. The trim removed 2 bases at V and 5 bases at J, leaving 3 bases unmatched. Germline V gene data show CDR1 as SGHTA and CDR2 as FQGNSA.

This chain uses TRBV9 with TRBJ2-2; 8 positions agree with TRBD2. Unmatched junction bases numbered 7, after V lost 5 bases and J lost 1 base. Germline V gene data show CDR1 as SGDLS and CDR2 as YYNGEE. This CDR3 region has 16 residues. CDR3 nucleotides: TGTGCCAGCAGTGAGTTCGCGGGAGGGAACACCGGGGAGCTGTTTTTT. As protein: CASSEFAGGNTGELFF.

A few counts support this clone. This chain links TRBV2 with TRBJ2-7; TRBD2 matches at 8 bases. Per the germline V gene, CDR1 is SNHLY and CDR2 is FYNNEI. J lost 5 bases, V lost 5 bases, and 5 bases had no gene match. The CDR3 consists of 13 residues. The CDR3 nucleotides are TGTGCCAGCAGTAGCGGGAGAGTCAACGAGCAGTACTTC. This gives the protein CASSSGRVNEQYF.

Details on this clone: Different DNA sequences within this sample yield the same CDR3. The V and J genes are TRBV2 and TRBJ2-7; the match to TRBD2 covers 7 bases. The CDR3 is 13 residues long. Germline V CDR1 and CDR2: SNHLY, FYNNEI. V shed 6 bases and J 0 bases; nucleotides not matched to a gene: 2. CDR3 coding DNA: TGTGCCAGCAGCAGGGACTACTCCTACGAGCAGTACTTC. Encoded protein: CASSRDYSYEQYF.